The source of this T cell receptor beta chain is a study of blood T cells in healthy people across ages. In the study overall: Per every two T cells, about one barcoded beta molecule was captured by template switching.

The V gene end was trimmed by 0 bases and the J gene end by 10 bases; junction bases not matched to a gene: 11. There are 17 residues in the CDR3. The V gene's germline CDR1 is LGHNA and CDR2 YNFKEQ. The authors ran a second PCR of 7 to 11 cycles using a sample-barcoded 5' primer and a J-beta primer mix. TCRdb fed the 5' RACE reads into MiXCR, producing one record per CDR3 protein. The sample carries hundreds of thousands of distinct CDR3 sequences, under 65% recorded once. The sequence was collected from a man aged 55-75 years in good health. The chain joins TRBV4-2 to TRBJ2-1, with TRBD2 matching over 11 bases. The sequenced material came from blood. The CDR3: CASSQEAPSGGPGEQFF. The CDR3 DNA reads TGTGCCAGCAGCCAAGAAGCCCCTAGCGGGGGGCCGGGAGAGCAGTTCTTC.